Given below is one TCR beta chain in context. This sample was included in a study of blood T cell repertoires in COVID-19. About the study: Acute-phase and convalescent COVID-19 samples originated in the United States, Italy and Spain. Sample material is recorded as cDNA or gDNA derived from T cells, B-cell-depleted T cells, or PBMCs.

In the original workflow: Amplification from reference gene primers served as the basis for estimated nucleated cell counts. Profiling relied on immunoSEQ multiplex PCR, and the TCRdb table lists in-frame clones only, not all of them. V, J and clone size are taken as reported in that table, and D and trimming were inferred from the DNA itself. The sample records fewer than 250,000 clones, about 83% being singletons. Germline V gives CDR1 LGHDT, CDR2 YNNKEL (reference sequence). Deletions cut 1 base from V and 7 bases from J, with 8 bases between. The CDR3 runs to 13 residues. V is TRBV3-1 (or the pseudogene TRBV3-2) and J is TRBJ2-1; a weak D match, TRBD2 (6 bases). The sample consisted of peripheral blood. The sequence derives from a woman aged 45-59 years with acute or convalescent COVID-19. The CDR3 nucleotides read TGTGCCAGCAGCCAAGGCCGGGGGAATGAGCAGTTCTTC. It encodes CASSQGRGNEQFF.